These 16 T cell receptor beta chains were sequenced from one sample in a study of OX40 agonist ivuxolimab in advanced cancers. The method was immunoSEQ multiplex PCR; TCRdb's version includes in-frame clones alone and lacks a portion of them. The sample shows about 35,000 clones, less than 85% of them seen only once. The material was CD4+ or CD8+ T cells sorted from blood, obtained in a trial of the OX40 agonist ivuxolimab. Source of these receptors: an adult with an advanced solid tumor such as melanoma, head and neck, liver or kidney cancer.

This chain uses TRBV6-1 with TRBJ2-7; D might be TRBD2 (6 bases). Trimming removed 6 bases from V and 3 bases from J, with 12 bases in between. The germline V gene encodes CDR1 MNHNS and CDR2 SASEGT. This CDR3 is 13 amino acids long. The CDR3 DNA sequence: TGTGCCAGCAGGGAGGGTCCTCTCTACGAGCAGTACTTC. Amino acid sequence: CASREGPLYEQYF.

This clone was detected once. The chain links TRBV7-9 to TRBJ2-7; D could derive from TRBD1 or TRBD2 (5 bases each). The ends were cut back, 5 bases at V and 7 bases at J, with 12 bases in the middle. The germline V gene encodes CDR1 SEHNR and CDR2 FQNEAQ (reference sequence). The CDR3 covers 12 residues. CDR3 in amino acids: CASSPRGQEQYF. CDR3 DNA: TGTGCCAGCAGCCCGAGGGGTCAGGAGCAGTACTTC.

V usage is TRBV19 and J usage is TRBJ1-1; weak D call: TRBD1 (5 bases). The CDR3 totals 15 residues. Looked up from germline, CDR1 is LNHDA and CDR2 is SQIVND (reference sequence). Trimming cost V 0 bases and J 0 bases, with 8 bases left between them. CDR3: CASSIDGGMNTEAFF. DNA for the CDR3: TGTGCCAGTAGTATAGATGGGGGAATGAACACTGAAGCTTTCTTT. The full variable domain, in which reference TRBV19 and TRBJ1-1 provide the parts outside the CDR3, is DGGITQSPKYLFRKEGQNVTLSCEQNLNHDAMYWYRQDPGQGLRLIYYSQIVNDFQKGDIAEGYSVSREKKESFPLTVTSAQKNPTAFYLCASSIDGGMNTEAFFGQGTRLTVV.

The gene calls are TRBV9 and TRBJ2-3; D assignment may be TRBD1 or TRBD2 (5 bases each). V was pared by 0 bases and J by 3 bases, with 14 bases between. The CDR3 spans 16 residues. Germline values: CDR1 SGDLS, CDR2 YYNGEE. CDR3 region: CASSVDEGAGTDTQYF. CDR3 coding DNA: TGTGCCAGCAGCGTAGACGAAGGGGCGGGTACAGATACGCAGTATTTT.

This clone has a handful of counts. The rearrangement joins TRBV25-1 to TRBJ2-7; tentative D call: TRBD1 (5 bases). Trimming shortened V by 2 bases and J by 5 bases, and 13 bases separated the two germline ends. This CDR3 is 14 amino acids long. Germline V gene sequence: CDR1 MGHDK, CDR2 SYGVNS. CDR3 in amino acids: CASSEGWGFDEQYF. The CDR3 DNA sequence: TGTGCCAGCAGTGAAGGCTGGGGCTTTGACGAGCAGTACTTC.

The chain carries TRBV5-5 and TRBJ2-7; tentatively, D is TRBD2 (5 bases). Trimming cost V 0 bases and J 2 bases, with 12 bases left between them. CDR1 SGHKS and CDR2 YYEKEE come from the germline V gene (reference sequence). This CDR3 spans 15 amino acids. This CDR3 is CASSLAVLTTYEQYF. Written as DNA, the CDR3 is TGTGCCAGCAGCTTGGCGGTACTGACTACCTACGAGCAGTACTTC.

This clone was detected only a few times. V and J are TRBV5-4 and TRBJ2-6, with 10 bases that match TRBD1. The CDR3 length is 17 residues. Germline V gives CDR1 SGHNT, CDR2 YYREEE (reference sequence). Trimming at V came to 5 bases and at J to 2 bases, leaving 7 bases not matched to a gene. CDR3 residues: CASRSGTGETGANVLTF. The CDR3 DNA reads TGTGCCAGCAGGAGCGGGACAGGGGAAACTGGGGCCAACGTCCTGACTTTC.

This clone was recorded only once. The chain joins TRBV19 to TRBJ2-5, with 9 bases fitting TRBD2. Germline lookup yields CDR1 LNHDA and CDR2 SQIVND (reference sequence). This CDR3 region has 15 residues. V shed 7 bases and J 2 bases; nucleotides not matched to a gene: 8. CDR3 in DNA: TGTGCCAGTAAAAGGGTGACTAGCGGACAAGAGACCCAGTACTTC. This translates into CASKRVTSGQETQYF.

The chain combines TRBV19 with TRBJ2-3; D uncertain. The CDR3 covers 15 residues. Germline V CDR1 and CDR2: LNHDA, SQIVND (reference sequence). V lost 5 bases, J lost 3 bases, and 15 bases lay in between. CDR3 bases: TGTGCCAGTAGTTATCAACTGGGTCCGACAGATACGCAGTATTTT. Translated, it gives CASSYQLGPTDTQYF.

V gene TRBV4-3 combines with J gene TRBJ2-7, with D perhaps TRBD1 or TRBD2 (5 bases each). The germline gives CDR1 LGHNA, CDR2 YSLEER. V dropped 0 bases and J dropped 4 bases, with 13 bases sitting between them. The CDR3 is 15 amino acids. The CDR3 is CASSQDLGPLYEQYF. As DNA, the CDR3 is TGCGCCAGCAGCCAAGATCTGGGACCCCTATACGAGCAGTACTTC.

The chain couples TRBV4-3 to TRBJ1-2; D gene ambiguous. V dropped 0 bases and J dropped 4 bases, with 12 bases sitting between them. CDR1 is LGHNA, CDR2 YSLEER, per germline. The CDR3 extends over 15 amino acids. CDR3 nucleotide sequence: TGCGCCAGCAGCCAAGATCGGTGGGGTCTCTATGGCTACACCTTC. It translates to CASSQDRWGLYGYTF.

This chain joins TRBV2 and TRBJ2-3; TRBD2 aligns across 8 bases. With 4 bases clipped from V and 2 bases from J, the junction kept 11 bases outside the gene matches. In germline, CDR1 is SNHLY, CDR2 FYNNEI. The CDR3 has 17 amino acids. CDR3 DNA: TGTGCCAGCAGTGTTTTTGGCGGCGGGGGGAACACAGATACGCAGTATTTT. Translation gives CASSVFGGGGNTDTQYF. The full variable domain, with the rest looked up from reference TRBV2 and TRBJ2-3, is EPEVTQTPSHQVTQMGQEVILRCVPISNHLYFYWYRQILGQKVEFLVSFYNNEISEKSEIFDDQFSVERPDGSNFTLKIRSTKLEDSAMYFCASSVFGGGGNTDTQYFGPGTRLTVL.

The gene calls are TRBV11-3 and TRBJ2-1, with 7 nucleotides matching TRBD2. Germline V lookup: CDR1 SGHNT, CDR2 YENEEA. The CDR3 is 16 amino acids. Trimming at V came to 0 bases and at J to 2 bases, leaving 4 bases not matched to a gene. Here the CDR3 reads CASSLDWGTTYNEQFF. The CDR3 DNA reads TGTGCCAGCAGCTTAGATTGGGGGACTACCTACAATGAGCAGTTCTTC.

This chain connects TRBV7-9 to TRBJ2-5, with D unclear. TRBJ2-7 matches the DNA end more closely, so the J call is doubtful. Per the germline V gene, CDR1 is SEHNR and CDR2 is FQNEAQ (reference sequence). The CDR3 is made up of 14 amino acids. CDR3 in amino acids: CASSNDGNSYEQYF. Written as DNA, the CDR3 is TGTGCCAGCAGTAACGACGGAAACTCCTACGAGCAGTACTTC.

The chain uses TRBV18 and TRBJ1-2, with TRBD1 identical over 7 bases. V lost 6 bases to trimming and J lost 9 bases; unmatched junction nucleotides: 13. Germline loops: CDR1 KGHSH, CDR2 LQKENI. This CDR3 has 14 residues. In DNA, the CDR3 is TGTGCCAGCTCCCTTCTCAGACAGGGAATTTGCTACACCTTC. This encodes CASSLLRQGICYTF.

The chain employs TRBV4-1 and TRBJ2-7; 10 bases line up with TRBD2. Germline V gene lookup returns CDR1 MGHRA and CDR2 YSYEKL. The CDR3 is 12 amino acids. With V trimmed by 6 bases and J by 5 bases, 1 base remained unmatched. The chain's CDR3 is CASSLAGDEQYF. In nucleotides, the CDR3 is TGCGCCAGCAGTCTAGCGGGAGACGAGCAGTACTTC.